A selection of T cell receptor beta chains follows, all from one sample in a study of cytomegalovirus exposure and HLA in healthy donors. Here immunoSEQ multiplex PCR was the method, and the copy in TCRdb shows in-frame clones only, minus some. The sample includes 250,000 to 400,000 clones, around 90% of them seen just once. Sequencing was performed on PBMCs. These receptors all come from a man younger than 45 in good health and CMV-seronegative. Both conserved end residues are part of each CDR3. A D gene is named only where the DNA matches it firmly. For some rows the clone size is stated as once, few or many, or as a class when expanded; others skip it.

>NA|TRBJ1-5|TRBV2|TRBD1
CASSEETGVSNQPQHF
TGTGCCAGCAGTGAAGAGACAGGGGTTAGCAATCAGCCCCAGCATTTT
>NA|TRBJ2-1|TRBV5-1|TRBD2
CASSLTMTSGGSGEQFF
TGCGCCAGCAGCTTAACCATGACTAGCGGGGGGAGTGGTGAGCAGTTCTTC
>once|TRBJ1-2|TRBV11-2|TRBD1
CASSLDPFEQGPANYGYTF
TGTGCCAGCAGTCTAGACCCGTTCGAACAGGGGCCAGCTAACTATGGCTACACCTTC
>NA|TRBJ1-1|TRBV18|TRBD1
CASSFRGEDTEAFF
TGTGCCAGCTCATTCAGGGGGGAGGACACTGAAGCTTTCTTT
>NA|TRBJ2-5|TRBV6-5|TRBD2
CASSAPGREETQYF
TGTGCCAGCAGCGCGCCAGGGAGGGAAGAGACCCAGTACTTC
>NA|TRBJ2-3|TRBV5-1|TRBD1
CASSSMTGEGTDTQYF
TGCGCCAGCAGCTCGATGACAGGGGAGGGCACAGATACGCAGTATTTT
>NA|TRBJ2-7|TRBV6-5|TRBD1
CASRGTGRVSYEQYF
TGTGCCAGCAGGGGGACAGGGAGGGTATCCTACGAGCAGTACTTC
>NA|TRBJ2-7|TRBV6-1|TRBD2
CASSGTSGGAREQYF
TGTGCCAGCAGTGGAACTAGCGGGGGGGCGAGAGAGCAGTACTTC
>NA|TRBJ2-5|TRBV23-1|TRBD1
CASSQRDRARETQYF
TGCGCCAGCAGTCAACGAGACAGGGCGAGAGAGACCCAGTACTTC
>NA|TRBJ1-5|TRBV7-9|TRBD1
CASSGTGSLQPQHF
TGTGCCAGCAGCGGGACAGGCTCCCTTCAGCCCCAGCATTTT
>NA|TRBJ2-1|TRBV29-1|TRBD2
CSVGTSGSYNEQFF
TGCAGCGTTGGGACTAGCGGATCCTACAATGAGCAGTTCTTC
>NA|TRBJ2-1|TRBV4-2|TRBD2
CASSQVRGGPPSNNEQFF
TGTGCCAGCAGCCAAGTGCGGGGGGGACCCCCCTCCAACAATGAGCAGTTCTTC
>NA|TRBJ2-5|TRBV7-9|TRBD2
CASSLVSGGPETQYF
TGTGCCAGCAGCTTGGTTAGCGGGGGACCGGAGACCCAGTACTTC
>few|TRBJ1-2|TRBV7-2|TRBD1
CALGDRINYGYTF
TGTGCCTTAGGGGACAGGATTAACTATGGCTACACCTTC
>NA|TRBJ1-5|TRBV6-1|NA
CASSLSYQPQHF
TGTGCCAGCAGCCTATCATATCAGCCCCAGCATTTT
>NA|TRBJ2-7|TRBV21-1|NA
CASRGTSGGPGYEQYF
TGTGCCAGCAGAGGGACTAGCGGGGGACCCGGCTACGAGCAGTACTTC
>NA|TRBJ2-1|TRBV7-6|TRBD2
CASSVTPSGGITYNEQFF
TGTGCCAGCAGCGTGACACCTAGCGGGGGGATAACCTACAATGAGCAGTTCTTC
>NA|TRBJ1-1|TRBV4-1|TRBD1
CASSPVMTGRVTEAFF
TGCGCCAGCAGCCCTGTGATGACAGGGCGGGTCACTGAAGCTTTCTTT
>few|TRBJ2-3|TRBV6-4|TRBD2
CATDGGGAADTQYF
TGTGCCACCGACGGCGGGGGGGCCGCAGATACGCAGTATTTT
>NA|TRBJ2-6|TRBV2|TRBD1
CASSTRRQGTSSGANVLTF
TGTGCCAGCAGCACGAGACGACAGGGAACTTCCTCTGGGGCCAACGTCCTGACTTTC
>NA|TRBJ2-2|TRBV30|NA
CAWTLRLGGGRTGELFF
TGTGCCTGGACGCTCCGTTTGGGGGGTGGTCGCACCGGGGAGCTGTTTTTT
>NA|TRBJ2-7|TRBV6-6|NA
CASSYQGNYEQYF
TGTGCCAGCAGTTACCAGGGTAACTACGAGCAGTACTTC
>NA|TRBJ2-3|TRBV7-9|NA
CASSADFPTDTQYF
TGTGCCAGCAGCGCGGACTTCCCCACAGATACGCAGTATTTT
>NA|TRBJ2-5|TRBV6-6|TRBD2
CASSYSGLALQETQYF
TGTGCCAGCAGTTACTCGGGACTAGCGTTACAAGAGACCCAGTACTTC
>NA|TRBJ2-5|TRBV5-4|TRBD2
CASSLIAGQETQYF
TGTGCCAGCAGCTTAATAGCGGGACAAGAGACCCAGTACTTC
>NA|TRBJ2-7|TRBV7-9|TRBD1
CAGGGDGTGIYEQYF
TGTGCCGGTGGGGGTGACGGGACAGGGATCTACGAGCAGTACTTC
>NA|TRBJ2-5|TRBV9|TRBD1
CASSQDPSHRGHQETQYF
TGTGCCAGCAGCCAAGACCCCTCTCACAGGGGGCACCAAGAGACCCAGTACTTC
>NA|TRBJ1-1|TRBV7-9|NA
CASSPGDPNTEAFF
TGTGCCAGCAGCCCAGGGGACCCGAACACTGAAGCTTTCTTT
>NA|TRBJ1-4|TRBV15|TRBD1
CATSRVGQGAGELFF
TGTGCCACCAGCAGAGTGGGGCAGGGGGCAGGAGAACTGTTTTTT
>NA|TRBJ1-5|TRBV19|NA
CASKRDYSNQPQHF
TGTGCCAGTAAGAGGGACTATAGCAATCAGCCCCAGCATTTT
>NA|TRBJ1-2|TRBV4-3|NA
CASSQGGGNYGYTF
TGCGCCAGCAGCCAAGGTGGGGGGAACTATGGCTACACCTTC
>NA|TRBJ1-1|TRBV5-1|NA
CASNTPGQKSEAFF
TGCGCCAGCAACACTCCGGGACAAAAGAGTGAAGCTTTCTTT
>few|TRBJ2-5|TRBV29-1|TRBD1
CSARTGARETQYF
TGCAGCGCCAGAACAGGGGCTCGAGAGACCCAGTACTTC
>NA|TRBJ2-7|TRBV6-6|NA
CASSYEGGPRSYEQYF
TGTGCCAGCAGTTACGAGGGGGGGCCCCGCTCCTACGAGCAGTACTTC
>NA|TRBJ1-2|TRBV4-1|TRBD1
CASSQDDRGRYGYTF
TGCGCCAGCAGCCAAGATGACAGGGGGAGGTATGGCTACACCTTC
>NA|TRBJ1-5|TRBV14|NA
CASQQPQHF
TGTGCCAGCCAACAGCCCCAGCATTTT
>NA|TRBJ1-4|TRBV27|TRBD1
CASTLTGGMEKLFF
TGTGCCAGCACCTTGACAGGGGGAATGGAAAAACTGTTTTTT
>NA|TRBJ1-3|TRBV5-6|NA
CASSFNPTGNTIYF
TGTGCCAGCAGCTTTAATCCTACTGGAAACACCATATATTTT
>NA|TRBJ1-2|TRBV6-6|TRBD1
CASSYPTGLNYGYTF
TGTGCCAGCAGTTACCCGACAGGGCTCAACTATGGCTACACCTTC
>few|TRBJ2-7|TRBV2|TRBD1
CARDRDSGSYEQYF
TGTGCCAGGGACCGGGACAGCGGTTCCTACGAGCAGTACTTC
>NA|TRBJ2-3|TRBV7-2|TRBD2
CASSFTGTSGAGGDTQYF
TGTGCCAGCAGCTTTACCGGGACTAGCGGGGCTGGTGGGGATACGCAGTATTTT
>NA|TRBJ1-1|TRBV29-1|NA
CSVMTDALTEAFF
TGCAGCGTAATGACAGATGCGCTAACTGAAGCTTTCTTT
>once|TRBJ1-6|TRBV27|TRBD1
CASSSPDRELTPLHF
TGTGCCAGCAGTTCCCCGGACAGGGAGTTGACACCCCTCCACTTT
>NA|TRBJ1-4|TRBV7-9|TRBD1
CASSVTGGSRTNEKLFF
TGTGCCAGCAGCGTAACAGGGGGCTCCCGGACTAATGAAAAACTGTTTTTT
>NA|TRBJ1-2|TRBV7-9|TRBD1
CASSSRTGPNYGYTF
TGTGCCAGCAGCTCGAGGACAGGCCCTAATTATGGCTACACCTTC
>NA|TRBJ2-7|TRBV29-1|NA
CSVDSWLGEQYF
TGCAGCGTCGACTCCTGGCTGGGCGAGCAGTACTTC
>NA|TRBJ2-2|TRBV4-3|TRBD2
CASSQTLAGGNTGELFF
TGCGCCAGCAGCCAAACACTAGCGGGGGGGAACACCGGGGAGCTGTTTTTT
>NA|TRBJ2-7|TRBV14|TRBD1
CASSQDFLGTGPRSEQYF
TGTGCCAGCAGCCAAGATTTTTTGGGGACAGGGCCCCGAAGCGAGCAGTACTTC
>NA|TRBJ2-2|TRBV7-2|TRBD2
CASSLAWTSGAGELFF
TGTGCCAGCAGCTTAGCGTGGACTAGCGGGGCCGGGGAGCTGTTTTTT
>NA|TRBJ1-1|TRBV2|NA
CASSARNTEAFF
TGTGCCAGCAGCGCCAGGAACACTGAAGCTTTCTTT
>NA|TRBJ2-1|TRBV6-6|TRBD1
CASRPQGAINEQFF
TGTGCCAGCAGACCACAGGGGGCGATCAATGAGCAGTTCTTC
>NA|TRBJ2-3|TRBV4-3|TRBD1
CASSQDTGVGDTQYF
TGCGCCAGCAGCCAAGATACAGGGGTTGGAGATACGCAGTATTTT
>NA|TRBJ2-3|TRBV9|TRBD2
CASSVPQAGGFADTQYF
TGTGCCAGCAGCGTACCTCAGGCGGGGGGTTTCGCAGATACGCAGTATTTT
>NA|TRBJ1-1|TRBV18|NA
CASSPWREGLNTEAFF
TGTGCCAGCTCACCATGGCGCGAGGGCTTGAACACTGAAGCTTTCTTT
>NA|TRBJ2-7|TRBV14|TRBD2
CASSGGLAGANSYEQYF
TGTGCCAGCAGCGGGGGACTAGCGGGGGCCAACTCCTACGAGCAGTACTTC
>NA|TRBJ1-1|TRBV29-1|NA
CSATEGRTNTEAFF
TGCAGCGCAACGGAGGGCAGGACCAACACTGAAGCTTTCTTT
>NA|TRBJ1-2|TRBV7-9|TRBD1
CASSLGDRGSLYGYTF
TGTGCCAGCAGCTTAGGGGACAGGGGTTCCCTCTATGGCTACACCTTC
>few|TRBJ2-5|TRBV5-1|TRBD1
CASSLEGQGGPQYF
TGCGCCAGCAGCTTGGAAGGACAGGGTGGACCCCAGTACTTC
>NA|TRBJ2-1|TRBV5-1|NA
CASSLFVTGEGNEQFF
TGCGCCAGCAGCTTGTTCGTGACAGGGGAGGGGAATGAGCAGTTCTTC
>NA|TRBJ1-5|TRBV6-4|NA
CASRIQVSNQPQHF
TGTGCCAGCAGGATACAGGTTAGCAATCAGCCCCAGCATTTT